This T cell receptor (beta chain) was identified in a study of blood T cell repertoires in COVID-19. Study in general: Samples of COVID-19 (acute and convalescent) were obtained from the United States, Italy and Spain.

The repertoire was sequenced with immunoSEQ multiplex PCR; TCRdb's copy has only in-frame clones and lacks some. The data hold approximately 220,000 clones, with 90% observed a single time. Enrolled through a virtual design, the participants were between roughly 18 and 95 years of age and came from 24 US areas. Participants had their cohort set by participant-reported clinical history. A case of COVID-19 had been met by exposed participants within 2 weeks before study entry. The sequencing input was PBMCs or T cells enriched from blood (not recorded which). This receptor was obtained from a man younger than 45 who had been exposed to COVID-19.

This chain's CDR3 is CASSAPEGGLGVNSPLHF. The CDR3 region has the DNA TGTGCCAGCAGTGCCCCCGAAGGGGGCCTGGGGGTTAATTCACCCCTCCACTTT. This chain connects TRBV27 to TRBJ1-6, with TRBD1 identical over 7 bases. Trimming removed 5 bases from V and 6 bases from J; junction bases left unmatched: 16. CDR3 length: 18 amino acids. CDR1 MNHEY and CDR2 SMNVEV come from the germline V gene (reference sequence).